This T cell receptor beta chain was found in a study of regulatory T cells in long-lasting Graves disease. In the study overall: Duration of antithyroid drug therapy among newly diagnosed Graves' patients was under 3 months.

The ends were cut back, 3 bases at V and 1 base at J, with 13 bases in the middle. The CDR3 spans 15 residues. The germline V gene encodes CDR1 SQVTM and CDR2 ANQGSEA. As for this clonotype: Possible read error: a much larger clone is one base away. The conserved closing phenylalanine or tryptophan is absent in this CDR3, likely reflecting a read error.

Time point of the sample: newly diagnosed GD, antithyroid drugs for less than 3 months. The authors made the TCR library using RNA they extracted from PBMCs. Arm-PCR with iRepertoire HTBI primers amplified the CDR3 regions for these TCR beta libraries. TCRdb used MiXCR to reprocess the multiplex PCR reads, holding one entry per CDR3 protein. Of about 540,000 distinct CDR3 sequences listed, roughly 13% were seen once; the top ten hold roughly 10%. This sample was also put to use in a study of T cells in Graves' hyperthyroidism and ophthalmopathy. From that second work: A set of HTBI primers served as the primers for a first-round RT-PCR of the TCR CDR3.

V is TRBV29-1 and J is TRBJ2-1; D unresolved. The source is a man younger than 40 with Graves disease. Here the sequenced sample was peripheral blood mononuclear cells (PBMCs), taken at new diagnosis, from a patient treated with antithyroid drugs. The CDR3 sequence is CSVERSHRSYNEQFY. As DNA, the CDR3 is TGCAGCGTTGAGAGGTCCCACCGATCCTACAATGAGCAGTTCTAC.